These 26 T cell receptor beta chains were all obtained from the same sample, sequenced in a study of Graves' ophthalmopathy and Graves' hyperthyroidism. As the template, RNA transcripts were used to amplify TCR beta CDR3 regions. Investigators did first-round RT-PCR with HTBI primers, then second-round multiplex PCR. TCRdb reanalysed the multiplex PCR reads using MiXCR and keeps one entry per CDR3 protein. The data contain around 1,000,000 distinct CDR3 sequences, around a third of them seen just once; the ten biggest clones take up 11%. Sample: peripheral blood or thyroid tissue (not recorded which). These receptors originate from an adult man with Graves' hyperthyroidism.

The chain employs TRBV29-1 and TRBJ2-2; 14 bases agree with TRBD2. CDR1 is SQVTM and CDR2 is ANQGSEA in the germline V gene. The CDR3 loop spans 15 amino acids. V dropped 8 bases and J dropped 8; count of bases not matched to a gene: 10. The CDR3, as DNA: TGCAGCTTGCGACTAGCGGGAGGGCCAACAGGGGAGCTGTTTTTT. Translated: CSLRLAGGPTGELFF.

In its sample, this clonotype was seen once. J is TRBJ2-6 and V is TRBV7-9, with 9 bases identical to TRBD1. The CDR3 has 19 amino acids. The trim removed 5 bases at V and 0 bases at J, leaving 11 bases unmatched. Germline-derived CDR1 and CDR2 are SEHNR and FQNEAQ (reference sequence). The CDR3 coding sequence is TGTGCCAGCAGCGTCGCAACGACAGGGGGAAGCTCTGGGGCCAACGTCCTGACTTTC. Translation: CASSVATTGGSSGANVLTF.

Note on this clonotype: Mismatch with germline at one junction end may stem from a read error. CDR3 sequence reads: CASSAQRGASGYGYTF. In DNA, the CDR3 is TGTGCCAGCAGCGCTCAGCGGGGGGCGTCGGGCTATGGCTACACCTTC. This chain links TRBV5-1 with TRBJ1-2, with D perhaps TRBD1 (6 bases). The CDR3 spans 16 residues. Germline assignment: CDR1 SGHRS and CDR2 YFSETQ.

The DNA of the CDR3 is TGCGCCAGCAGCCAAGCGGGGGCTCAAGAGACCCAGTACTTC. This translates into CASSQAGAQETQYF. The chain combines TRBV4-3 with TRBJ2-5; either TRBD1 or TRBD2 may supply D (6 bases each). This CDR3 is built from 14 residues. Germline CDR1 is LGHNA and CDR2 is YSLEER. V gave up 1 base and J gave up 2 bases, with 8 bases separating them.

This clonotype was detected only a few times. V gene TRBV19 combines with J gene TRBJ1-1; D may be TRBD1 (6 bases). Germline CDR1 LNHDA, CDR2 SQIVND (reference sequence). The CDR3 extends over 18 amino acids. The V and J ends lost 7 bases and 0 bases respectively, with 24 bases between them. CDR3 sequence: CASTGTSGATTMNTEAFF. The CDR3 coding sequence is TGTGCCAGTACCGGGACCTCGGGGGCTACAACAATGAACACTGAAGCTTTCTTT.

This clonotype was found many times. Here the CDR3 reads CASSGALSYEQYF. The CDR3 nucleotides read TGCGCCAGCAGTGGGGCACTCAGTTACGAGCAGTACTTC. V is TRBV10-2 and J is TRBJ2-7; D is undetermined. The germline gives CDR1 WSHSY, CDR2 SAAADI. The V gene lost 4 bases and the J gene lost 4 bases, with 11 bases spanning the gap. The CDR3 runs to 13 residues.

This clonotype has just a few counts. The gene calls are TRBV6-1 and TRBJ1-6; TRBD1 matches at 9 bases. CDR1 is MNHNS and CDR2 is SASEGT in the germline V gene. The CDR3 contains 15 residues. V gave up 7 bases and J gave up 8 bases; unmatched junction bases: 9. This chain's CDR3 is CASMGPGQGHSPLHF. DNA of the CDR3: TGTGCCAGCATGGGACCGGGACAGGGACATTCACCCCTCCACTTT.

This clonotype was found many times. CDR3 DNA sequence: TGTGCCACCAGTTCAGGGAATCAGCCCCAGCATTTT. The encoded protein is CATSSGNQPQHF. This chain links TRBV24-1 with TRBJ1-5; D possibly corresponds to TRBD1 (5 bases). The germline CDR1 and CDR2 sequences are KGHDR and SFDVKD. The CDR3 has 12 residues. The ends were cut back, 6 bases at V and 4 bases at J, with 6 bases in the middle.

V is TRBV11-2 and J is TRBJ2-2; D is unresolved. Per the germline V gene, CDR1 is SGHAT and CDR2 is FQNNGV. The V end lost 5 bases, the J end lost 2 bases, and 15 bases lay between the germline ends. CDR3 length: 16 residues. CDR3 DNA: TGTGCCAGCAGCGCACCCCAAAGGATTAACACCGGGGAGCTGTTTTTT. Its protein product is CASSAPQRINTGELFF. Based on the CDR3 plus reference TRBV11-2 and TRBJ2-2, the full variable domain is EAGVAQSPRYKIIEKRQSVAFWCNPISGHATLYWYQQILGQGPKLLIQFQNNGVVDDSQLPKDRFSAERLKGVDSTLKIQPAKLEDSAVYLCASSAPQRINTGELFFGEGSRLTVL.

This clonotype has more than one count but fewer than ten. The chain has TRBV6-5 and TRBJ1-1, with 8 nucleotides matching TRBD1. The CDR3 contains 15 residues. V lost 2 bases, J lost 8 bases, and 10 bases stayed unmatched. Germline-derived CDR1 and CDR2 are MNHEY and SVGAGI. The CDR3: CASSYNGQGLSEAFF. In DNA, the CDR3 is TGTGCCAGCAGTTACAACGGACAGGGATTGTCGGAAGCTTTCTTT.

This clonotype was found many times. The DNA of the CDR3 is TGTGCCACCAGCGCCCACCGGGCTGCGGGGGTGGAGACCCAGTACTTC. This sequence encodes CATSAHRAAGVETQYF. The chain carries TRBV24-1 and TRBJ2-5, with TRBD2 identical over 7 bases. CDR1 and CDR2 from the germline V gene are KGHDR and SFDVKD. There are 16 residues in the CDR3. With V trimmed by 7 bases and J by 5 bases, 15 bases remained unmatched.

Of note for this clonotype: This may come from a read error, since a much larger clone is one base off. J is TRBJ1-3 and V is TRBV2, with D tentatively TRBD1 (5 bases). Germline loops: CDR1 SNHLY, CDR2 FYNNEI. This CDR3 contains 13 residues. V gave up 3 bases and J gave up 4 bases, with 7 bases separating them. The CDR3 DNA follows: TGTGCCAGCAGTGAGGACAACGGAAACACCATATATTTT. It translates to CASSEDNGNTIYF. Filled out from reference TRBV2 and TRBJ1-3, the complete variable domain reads EPEVTQTPSHQVTQMGQEVILRCVPISNHLYFYWYRQILGQKVEFLVSFYNNEISEKSEIFDDQFSVERPDGSNFTLKIRSTKLEDSAMYFCASSEDNGNTIYFGEGSWLTVV.

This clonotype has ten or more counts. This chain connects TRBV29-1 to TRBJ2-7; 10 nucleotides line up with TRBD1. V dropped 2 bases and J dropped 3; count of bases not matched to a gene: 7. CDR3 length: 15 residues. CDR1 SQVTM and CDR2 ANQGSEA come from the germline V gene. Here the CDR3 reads CSVEMTGGFGYEQYF. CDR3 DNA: TGCAGCGTTGAAATGACAGGGGGCTTCGGCTACGAGCAGTACTTC.

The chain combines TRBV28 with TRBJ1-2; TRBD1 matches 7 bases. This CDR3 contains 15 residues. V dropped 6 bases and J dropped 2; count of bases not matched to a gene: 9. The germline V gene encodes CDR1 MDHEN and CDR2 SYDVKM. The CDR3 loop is CASRPGDRENYGYTF. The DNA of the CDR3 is TGTGCCAGCAGACCTGGGGACAGAGAGAACTATGGCTACACCTTC.

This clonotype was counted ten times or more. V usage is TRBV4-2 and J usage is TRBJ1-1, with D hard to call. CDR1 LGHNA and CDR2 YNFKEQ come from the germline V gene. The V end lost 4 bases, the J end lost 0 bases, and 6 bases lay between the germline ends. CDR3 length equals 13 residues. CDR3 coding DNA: TGTGCCAGCAGCCCAGAGCTGAACACTGAAGCTTTCTTT. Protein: CASSPELNTEAFF.

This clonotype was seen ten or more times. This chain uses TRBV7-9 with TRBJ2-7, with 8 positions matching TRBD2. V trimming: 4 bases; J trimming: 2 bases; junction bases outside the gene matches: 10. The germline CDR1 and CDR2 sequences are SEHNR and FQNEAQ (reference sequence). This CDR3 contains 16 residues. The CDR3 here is CASSSSLAGLTYEQYF. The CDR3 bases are TGTGCCAGCAGCTCGAGTCTAGCGGGCTTAACCTACGAGCAGTACTTC.

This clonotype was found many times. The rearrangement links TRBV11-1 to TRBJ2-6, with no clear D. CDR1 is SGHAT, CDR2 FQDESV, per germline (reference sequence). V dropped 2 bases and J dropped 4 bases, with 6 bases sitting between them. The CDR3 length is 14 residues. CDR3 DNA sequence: TGTGCCAGCAGCTTAAAGCCCGGGGCCAACGTCCTGACTTTC. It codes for CASSLKPGANVLTF.

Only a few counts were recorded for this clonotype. CDR3 region: CASGVQGGGGETQYF. For the CDR3, the DNA is TGTGCCAGCGGAGTACAGGGAGGAGGAGGAGAGACCCAGTACTTC. J is TRBJ2-5 and V is TRBV6-6, with D possibly being TRBD1 or TRBD2 (6 bases each). The CDR3 runs to 15 residues. V was cut by 8 bases and J by 4 bases, with 20 bases left in between. Germline V lookup: CDR1 MNHNY, CDR2 SVGAGI (reference sequence).

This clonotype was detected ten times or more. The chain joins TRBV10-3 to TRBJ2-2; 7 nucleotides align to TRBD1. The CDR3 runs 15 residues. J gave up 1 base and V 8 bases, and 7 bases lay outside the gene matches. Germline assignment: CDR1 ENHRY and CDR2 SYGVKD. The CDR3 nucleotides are TGTGCCATCCCCTACAGGGGCGGGAACACCGGGGAGCTGTTTTTT. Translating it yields CAIPYRGGNTGELFF.

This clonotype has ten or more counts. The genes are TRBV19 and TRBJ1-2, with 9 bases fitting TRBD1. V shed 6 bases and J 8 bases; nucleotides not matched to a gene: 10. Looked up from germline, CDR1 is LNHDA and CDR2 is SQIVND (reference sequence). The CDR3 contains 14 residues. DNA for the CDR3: TGTGCCAGTAGACCGTTCGGGACAGGGTTGGGCTACACCTTC. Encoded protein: CASRPFGTGLGYTF.

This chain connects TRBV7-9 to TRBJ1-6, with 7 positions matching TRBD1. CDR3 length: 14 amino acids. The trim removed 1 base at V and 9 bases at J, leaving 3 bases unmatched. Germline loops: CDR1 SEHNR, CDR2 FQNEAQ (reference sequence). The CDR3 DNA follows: TGTGCCAGCAGCTTAGGAGGGGGCGCTTCACCCCTCCACTTT. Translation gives CASSLGGGASPLHF.

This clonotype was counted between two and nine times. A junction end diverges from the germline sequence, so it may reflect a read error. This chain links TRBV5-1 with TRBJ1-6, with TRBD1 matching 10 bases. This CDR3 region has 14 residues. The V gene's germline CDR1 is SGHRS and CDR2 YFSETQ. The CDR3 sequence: CASSSLGQGTPLHF. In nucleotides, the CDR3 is TGTGCCAGCAGCTCGTTGGGACAGGGGACACCCCTCCACTTT.

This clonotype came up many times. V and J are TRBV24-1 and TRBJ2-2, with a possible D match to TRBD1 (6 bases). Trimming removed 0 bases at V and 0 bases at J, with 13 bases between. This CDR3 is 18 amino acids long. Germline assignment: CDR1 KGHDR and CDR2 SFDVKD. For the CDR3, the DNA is TGTGCCACCAGTGATTTGGGTTGGGGGCTTGCGAACACCGGGGAGCTGTTTTTT. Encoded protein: CATSDLGWGLANTGELFF.

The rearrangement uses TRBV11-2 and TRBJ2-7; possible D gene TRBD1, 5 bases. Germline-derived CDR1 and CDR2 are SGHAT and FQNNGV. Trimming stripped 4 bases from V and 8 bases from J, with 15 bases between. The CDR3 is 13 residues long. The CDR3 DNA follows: TGTGCCAGCAGCTCACAGGCGGAAATACAGCAGTACTTC. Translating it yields CASSSQAEIQQYF.

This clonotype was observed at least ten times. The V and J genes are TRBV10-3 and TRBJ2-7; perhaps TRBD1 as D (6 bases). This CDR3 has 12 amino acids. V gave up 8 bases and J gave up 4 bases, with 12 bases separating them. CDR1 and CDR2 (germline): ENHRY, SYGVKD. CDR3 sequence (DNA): TGTGCCATCCAAGGACAGTTATACGAGCAGTACTTC. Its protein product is CAIQGQLYEQYF.

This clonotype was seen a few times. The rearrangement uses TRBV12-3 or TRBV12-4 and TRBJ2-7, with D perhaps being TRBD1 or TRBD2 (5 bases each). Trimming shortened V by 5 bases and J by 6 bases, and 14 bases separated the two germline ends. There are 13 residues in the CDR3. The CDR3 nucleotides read TGTGCCAGCAGTCCGAGGGGCTTCGCCGAGCAGTACTTC. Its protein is CASSPRGFAEQYF.